This is a list of T cell receptor beta chains from one sample in a study of a mutant IDH1 vaccine in newly diagnosed glioma. Profiled with immunoSEQ multiplex PCR; TCRdb holds only in-frame clones, not every one. The sample yields about 56,000 clones, about 89% seen once. These receptors have no identified antigens. This sample comprised PBMCs, obtained from a glioma patient whose treatment included an IDH1 peptide vaccine. These receptors came from a man between 40 and 49 years old with glioma. The CDR3 runs from the conserved cysteine through the conserved F or W. The D gene is left open where the match is weak. Only some rows state a clone size, as once, few, many or a class for expanded clones.

abundance	v_gene	d_gene	j_gene	CDR3nt	CDR3aa
.	TRBV28	.	TRBJ1-1	TGTGCCAGCACCCCGTGGCAGACGAACACTGAAGCTTTCTTT	CASTPWQTNTEAFF
.	TRBV4-3	TRBD1	TRBJ1-2	TGCGCCAGCAGCCATACAGGGGGCGACTATGGCTACACCTTC	CASSHTGGDYGYTF
.	TRBV7-2	TRBD1	TRBJ2-7	TGTGCCAGCAGCTCCTACAGGGGACCCTACGAGCAGTACTTC	CASSSYRGPYEQYF
.	TRBV18	.	TRBJ2-7	TGTGCCAGCTCACCACGTCAGGGACGGGTCTACGAGCAGTACTTC	CASSPRQGRVYEQYF
few	TRBV18	.	TRBJ2-2	TGTGCCAGCTCACCCCGGGCATCCTCGTTCCCCGGGGAGCTGTTTTTT	CASSPRASSFPGELFF
once	TRBV7-2	.	TRBJ2-2	TGTGCCAGCAATCTACGACGGCAGGGCACCGGGGAGCTGTTTTTT	CASNLRRQGTGELFF
once	TRBV27	TRBD1	TRBJ2-7	TGTGCCAGCAGACCTAGACAGGGGGGCTACGAGCAGTACTTC	CASRPRQGGYEQYF
.	TRBV29-1	.	TRBJ2-7	TGCAGCGCCAAAATAGGGGACCACTCCTACGAGCAGTACTTC	CSAKIGDHSYEQYF
.	TRBV28	TRBD1	TRBJ2-7	TGTGCCAGCAGGAAAGGACAGGTGAGCTCCTACGAGCAGTACTTC	CASRKGQVSSYEQYF
once	TRBV5-3	.	TRBJ2-7	TGTGCCAGAGACGGGAGCTCCTACGAGCAGTACTTC	CARDGSSYEQYF
.	TRBV27	TRBD1	TRBJ2-7	TGTGCCAGCACTCGGGACAGGGGTCACGAGCAGTACTTC	CASTRDRGHEQYF
.	TRBV18	.	TRBJ2-7	TGTGCCAGCTCAACGGGATCCTACGAGCAGTACTTC	CASSTGSYEQYF
.	TRBV5-6	TRBD1	TRBJ1-1	TGTGCCAGCAGCTTGGGACAGGGGGCCCGGCCGAACACTGAAGCTTTCTTT	CASSLGQGARPNTEAFF
.	TRBV5-4	.	TRBJ2-3	TGTGCCAGCAGCCCCCGAGAACGGGAGTGGGTTGGTGTAAACACAGATACGCAGTATTTT	CASSPREREWVGVNTDTQYF
.	TRBV9	TRBD2	TRBJ2-2	TGTGCCAGCAGCGTAGATCCGCTAGCGGTACGGGGCACCGGGGAGCTGTTTTTT	CASSVDPLAVRGTGELFF
.	TRBV7-9	TRBD2	TRBJ2-3	TGTGCCAGCAGCCGTGGGACTAGCGGGAGGGTCGGCACAGATACGCAGTATTTT	CASSRGTSGRVGTDTQYF
.	TRBV7-9	.	TRBJ1-3	TGTGCCAGCCCCCCGTCCGGCTCTGGAAACACCATATATTTT	CASPPSGSGNTIYF
.	TRBV18	.	TRBJ1-1	TGTGCCAGCTCGCCAGAGACCCGGGGCACTGAAGCTTTCTTT	CASSPETRGTEAFF
.	TRBV7-8	.	TRBJ1-2	TGTGCCAGCAGCTTACGTGGGGAGGGTCTTCAGGGCTACACCTTC	CASSLRGEGLQGYTF
.	TRBV20-1	.	TRBJ2-7	TGCAGTGCGCCTAGCTCCTACGAGCAGTACTTC	CSAPSSYEQYF
.	TRBV18	TRBD2	TRBJ2-1	TGTGCCAGCTCTCCTCCGTGGACTAGCGGAGGGGGAAATGAGCAGTTCTTC	CASSPPWTSGGGNEQFF
.	TRBV5-4	TRBD1	TRBJ1-4	TGTGCCAGCAGCCCCGACAGGGGGGCTCAAAAACTGTTTTTT	CASSPDRGAQKLFF
.	TRBV28	.	TRBJ1-1	TGTGCCAGCACTCCCGCTGGAATAGAAGCTTTCTTT	CASTPAGIEAFF
.	TRBV6-5	TRBD2	TRBJ2-7	TGTGCCAGCAGTTACGGGACTAGCGAGCAGTACTTC	CASSYGTSEQYF
.	TRBV7-9	TRBD2	TRBJ2-7	TGTGCCAGCAGCTCCGGGACTAGTGGCTACGAGCAGTACTTC	CASSSGTSGYEQYF
.	TRBV7-8	TRBD1	TRBJ1-1	TGTGCCAGCAGCCTCGGGACAGGGGGCTGGGGTGAAGCTTTCTTT	CASSLGTGGWGEAFF
.	TRBV7-9	.	TRBJ1-3	TGTGCCAGCAGCTCCGGGACGGGAAACACCATATATTTT	CASSSGTGNTIYF
few	TRBV14	TRBD2	TRBJ2-7	TGTGCCAGCCGCGGGACTAGCGGGAGGGCCGGCGAGCAGTACTTC	CASRGTSGRAGEQYF